The T cell receptor beta chain under discussion was sequenced for a study of cytomegalovirus exposure and HLA in healthy donors. Across the whole study: Earlier findings included 117 million unique TCR beta sequences obtained from about 180 million T cells.

Germline-derived CDR1 and CDR2 are LNHDA and SQIVND (reference sequence). The CDR3 sequence is 12 residues long. Germline trimming cut 4 bases from V and 12 bases from J; bases unmatched to any gene: 6. Study outcomes and limitations: Highly shared sequence variants in one cluster were likely a sequencing artifact. In vitro experiments confirmed that a few CMV-associated chains were specific for CMV antigens.

The PCR made use of 60 Vbeta and 13 Jbeta primers. Only in-frame clones appear in the TCRdb table, and some are missing; sequencing was by immunoSEQ multiplex PCR. This table has roughly 110,000 clones, over 70% appearing once. As to this clone: The target antigen is unknown.

Sequences were obtained from PBMCs. The rearrangement joins TRBV19 to TRBJ1-1, with 9 bases that match TRBD1. The TCR originated in a woman between 40 and 50 years old in good health and CMV-seropositive. The CDR3 bases are TGTGCCAGTAGTACGGGACAGGGACGGTCTTTCTTT. Amino acid sequence: CASSTGQGRSFF.